The 13 T cell receptor beta chains listed next were all sequenced from one sample in a study of cytotoxic CD8 clonotypes in ibrutinib-treated CLL. Clones were read by immunoSEQ multiplex PCR, and TCRdb kept only the in-frame ones, dropping some. Altogether some 100,000 clones are present, about 50% being singletons, with the ten largest covering 30% to 45%. The material was PBMCs, obtained after 24 months of ibrutinib treatment. The receptor source for this set is a human donor with chronic lymphocytic leukemia.

The V and J genes are TRBV7-3 and TRBJ2-1; 7 nucleotides match TRBD1. The CDR3 is 16 residues long. Germline V gene sequence: CDR1 SGHTA, CDR2 FQGTGA. V shed 3 bases and J 7 bases; nucleotides not matched to a gene: 12. CDR3 bases: TGTGCCAGCAGCTTCGGGACAGCCCGAGGTGATAATGAGCAGTTCTTC. Its translation is CASSFGTARGDNEQFF. The variable domain in full, with the rest retrieved from reference TRBV7-3 and TRBJ2-1, is GAGVSQTPSNKVTEKGKYVELRCDPISGHTALYWYRQSLGQGPEFLIYFQGTGAADDSGLPNDRFFAVRPEGSVSTLKIQRTERGDSAVYLCASSFGTARGDNEQFFGPGTRLTVL.

The chain uses TRBV7-2 and TRBJ1-1; D is uncertain. This CDR3 spans 16 amino acids. V lost 1 base to trimming and J lost 2 bases, with 14 bases between them. Germline V gene sequence: CDR1 SGHTA, CDR2 FQGNSA. The CDR3, as DNA: TGTGCCAGCAGCTTAGGACTCACACGGACTAACACTGAAGCTTTCTTT. Its protein is CASSLGLTRTNTEAFF.

The gene calls are TRBV21-1 and TRBJ2-7; TRBD1, the D gene given by the table, was not confirmed from the DNA. TRBV21-1 is a documented pseudogene. This CDR3 is built from 15 residues. The CDR3, as DNA: TGTGCCAGCAGCAAAGCGAGGGACAGGGCGGGCGAGCAGTACTTC. This gives the protein CASSKARDRAGEQYF.

This chain uses TRBV9 with TRBJ1-3; maybe TRBD1 (5 bases). The CDR3 covers 15 residues. Looked up from germline, CDR1 is SGDLS and CDR2 is YYNGEE. Trimming took 0 bases from V and 6 from J, leaving 13 bases between them. CDR3 in amino acids: CASSVAPGLKNTIYF. CDR3 nucleotides: TGTGCCAGCAGCGTAGCTCCGGGGCTTAAAAACACCATATATTTT.

The V call is TRBV27, the J call TRBJ2-7; D assignment may be TRBD1 or TRBD2 (5 bases each). The CDR3 totals 14 residues. Germline V gene data show CDR1 as MNHEY and CDR2 as SMNVEV (reference sequence). The V end was cut by 5 bases, the J end by 4 bases, with 15 bases between. The CDR3 DNA follows: TGTGCCAGCAGTGGGGACGGACGCCTGTACGAGCAGTACTTC. It translates to CASSGDGRLYEQYF.

The J gene is TRBJ1-5, the V gene TRBV28; 12 nucleotides align to TRBD1. Looked up from germline, CDR1 is MDHEN and CDR2 is SYDVKM. V was clipped by 5 bases and J by 6 bases; unmatched bases: 11. The CDR3 length is 17 residues. The CDR3 region is CASSLQAGTGGGQPQHF. CDR3 nucleotide sequence: TGTGCCAGCAGTCTCCAGGCCGGGACAGGGGGCGGTCAGCCCCAGCATTTT.

The V call is TRBV19, the J call TRBJ1-6; D gene unclear. The CDR3 is made up of 12 amino acids. Germline CDR1 and CDR2: LNHDA and SQIVND (reference sequence). Trimming removed 3 bases at V and 14 bases at J, with 11 bases between. The CDR3 nucleotides are TGTGCCAGTAGTATGGGAGGAAAAGCCCTCCACTTT. This translates into CASSMGGKALHF. Together with reference TRBV19 and TRBJ1-6, the CDR3 gives the full variable domain: DGGITQSPKYLFRKEGQNVTLSCEQNLNHDAMYWYRQDPGQGLRLIYYSQIVNDFQKGDIAEGYSVSREKKESFPLTVTSAQKNPTAFYLCASSMGGKALHFGNGTRLTVT.

The chain recombines TRBV7-9 with TRBJ2-5, with 8 bases identical to TRBD1. The germline V gene encodes CDR1 SEHNR and CDR2 FQNEAQ (reference sequence). This CDR3 region has 15 residues. Trimming at V came to 5 bases and at J to 5 bases, leaving 10 bases not matched to a gene. CDR3 in DNA: TGTGCCAGCAGCATAAAAGACAGGGGTTGGGAGACCCAGTACTTC. Protein sequence: CASSIKDRGWETQYF.

This clone was seen a few times. The J gene is TRBJ1-3, the V gene TRBV4-3; a possible D gene is TRBD1 (5 bases). CDR1 LGHNA and CDR2 YSLEER come from the germline V gene. The V and J ends lost 0 bases and 2 bases respectively, with 14 bases between them. CDR3 length: 17 amino acids. In DNA, the CDR3 is TGCGCCAGCAGCCAAGAAGTTACAGGCCGAACTGGAAACACCATATATTTT. It yields the protein CASSQEVTGRTGNTIYF.

This clone was observed a few times. V and J are TRBV2 and TRBJ2-2; tentative D call: TRBD2 (6 bases). Germline V gene lookup returns CDR1 SNHLY and CDR2 FYNNEI. Trimming removed 4 bases from V and 5 bases from J, with 14 bases in between. This CDR3 is 15 amino acids long. CDR3 sequence: CASSGMSGQTGELFF. In DNA, the CDR3 is TGTGCCAGCAGTGGGATGAGCGGGCAGACCGGGGAGCTGTTTTTT.

This chain links TRBV29-1 with TRBJ2-5; no firm D call. The germline V and J ends were trimmed by 7 bases and 2 bases, with 11 bases remaining between them. The V gene's germline CDR1 is SQVTM and CDR2 ANQGSEA. The CDR3 contains 12 residues. The CDR3 spells CSAAEAQETQYF. CDR3 bases: TGCAGCGCCGCAGAGGCTCAAGAGACCCAGTACTTC.

V usage is TRBV25-1 and J usage is TRBJ1-1; D is unclear. This CDR3 is 14 amino acids long. CDR1 and CDR2 (germline): MGHDK, SYGVNS. The ends were cut back, 1 base at V and 7 bases at J, with 13 bases in the middle. CDR3 loop: CASSELSDSSEAFF. DNA of the CDR3: TGTGCCAGCAGTGAATTAAGTGATAGCAGTGAAGCTTTCTTT.

This clone was seen a few times. The gene calls are TRBV5-1 and TRBJ1-1; D is ambiguous. CDR3 size: 14 residues. Germline CDR1 and CDR2: SGHRS and YFSETQ. V was clipped by 2 bases and J by 3 bases, with 11 bases between them. CDR3 in DNA: TGCGCCAGCAGCTTTCGAGGGCCCCACACTGAAGCTTTCTTT. This codes for CASSFRGPHTEAFF.